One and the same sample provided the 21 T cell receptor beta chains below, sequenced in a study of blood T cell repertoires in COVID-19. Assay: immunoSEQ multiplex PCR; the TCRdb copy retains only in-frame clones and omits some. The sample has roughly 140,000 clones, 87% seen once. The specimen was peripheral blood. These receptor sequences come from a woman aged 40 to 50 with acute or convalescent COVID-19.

The CDR3 DNA sequence: TGTGCCATCAGTGAGTCACCGACTAGTCCTAGCACAGATACGCAGTATTTT. Encoded protein: CAISESPTSPSTDTQYF. The genes are TRBV10-3 and TRBJ2-3; the D gene is possibly TRBD2 (6 bases). The ends were cut back, 0 bases at V and 0 bases at J, with 13 bases in the middle. This CDR3 spans 17 amino acids. Germline values: CDR1 ENHRY, CDR2 SYGVKD.

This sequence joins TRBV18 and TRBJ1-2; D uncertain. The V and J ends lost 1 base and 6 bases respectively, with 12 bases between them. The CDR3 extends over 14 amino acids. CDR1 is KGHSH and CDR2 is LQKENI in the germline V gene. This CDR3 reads CASSPLLDGDGYTF. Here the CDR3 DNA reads TGTGCCAGCTCACCACTCCTAGACGGGGATGGCTACACCTTC.

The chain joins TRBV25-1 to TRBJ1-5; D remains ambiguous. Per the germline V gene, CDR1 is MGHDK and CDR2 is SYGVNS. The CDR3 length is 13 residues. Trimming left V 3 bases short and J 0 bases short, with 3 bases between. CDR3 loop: CASSEYSNQPQHF. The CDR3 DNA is TGTGCCAGCAGTGAGTATAGCAATCAGCCCCAGCATTTT.

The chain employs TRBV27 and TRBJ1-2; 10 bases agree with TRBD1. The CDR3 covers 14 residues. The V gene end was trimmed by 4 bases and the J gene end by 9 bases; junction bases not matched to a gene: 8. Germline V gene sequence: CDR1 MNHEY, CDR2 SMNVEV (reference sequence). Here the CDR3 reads CASSSRRTGGSYTF. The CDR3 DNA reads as TGTGCCAGCAGTTCTCGGCGGACAGGGGGTAGCTACACCTTC.

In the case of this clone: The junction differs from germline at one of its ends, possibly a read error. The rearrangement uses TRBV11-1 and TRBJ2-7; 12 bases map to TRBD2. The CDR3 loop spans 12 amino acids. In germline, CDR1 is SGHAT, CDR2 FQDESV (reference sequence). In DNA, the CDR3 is TGTGCCAGCAGCTCCTGGACTAGCGGGACTGACTTC. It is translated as CASSSWTSGTDF.

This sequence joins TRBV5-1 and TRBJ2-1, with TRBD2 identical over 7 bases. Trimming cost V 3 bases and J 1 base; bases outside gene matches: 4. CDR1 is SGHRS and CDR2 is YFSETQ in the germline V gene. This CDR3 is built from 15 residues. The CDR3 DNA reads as TGCGCCAGCAGCTCCTCAGCGGGATCCTACAATGAGCAGTTCTTC. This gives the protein CASSSSAGSYNEQFF.

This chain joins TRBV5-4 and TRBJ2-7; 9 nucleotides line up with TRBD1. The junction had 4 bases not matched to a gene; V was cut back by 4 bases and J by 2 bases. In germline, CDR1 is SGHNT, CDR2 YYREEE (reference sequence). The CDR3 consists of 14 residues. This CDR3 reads CASSPDRGAYEQYF. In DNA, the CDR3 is TGTGCCAGCAGCCCGGACAGGGGAGCCTACGAGCAGTACTTC.

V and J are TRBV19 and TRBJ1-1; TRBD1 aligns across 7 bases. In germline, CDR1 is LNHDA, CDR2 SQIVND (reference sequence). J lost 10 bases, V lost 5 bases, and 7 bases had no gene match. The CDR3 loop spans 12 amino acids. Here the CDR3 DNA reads TGTGCCAGTAGTGTAACAGGGGCCGGAGCTTTCTTT. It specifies CASSVTGAGAFF.

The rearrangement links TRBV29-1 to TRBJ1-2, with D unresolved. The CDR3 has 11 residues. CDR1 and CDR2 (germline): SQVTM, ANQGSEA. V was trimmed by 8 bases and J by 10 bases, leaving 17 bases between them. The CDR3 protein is CSYREASSYTF. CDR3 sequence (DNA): TGCAGCTATCGAGAGGCCTCTTCCTACACCTTC.

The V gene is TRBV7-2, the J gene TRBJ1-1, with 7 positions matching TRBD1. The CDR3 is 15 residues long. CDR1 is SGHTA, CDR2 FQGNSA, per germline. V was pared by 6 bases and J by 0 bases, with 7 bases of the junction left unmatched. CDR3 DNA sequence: TGTGCCAGCAGTTCTCGGACAGGAATGAACACTGAAGCTTTCTTT. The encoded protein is CASSSRTGMNTEAFF.

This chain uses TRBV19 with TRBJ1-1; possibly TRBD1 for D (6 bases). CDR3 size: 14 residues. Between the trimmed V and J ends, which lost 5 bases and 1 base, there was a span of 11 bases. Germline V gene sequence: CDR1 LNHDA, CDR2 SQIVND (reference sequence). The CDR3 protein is CASSPGQRNTEAFF. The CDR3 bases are TGTGCCAGTAGTCCGGGACAAAGGAACACTGAAGCTTTCTTT.

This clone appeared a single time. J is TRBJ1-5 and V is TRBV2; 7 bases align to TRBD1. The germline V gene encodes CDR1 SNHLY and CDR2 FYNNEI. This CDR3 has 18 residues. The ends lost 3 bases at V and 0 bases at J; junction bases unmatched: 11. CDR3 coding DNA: TGTGCCAGCAGTGACCCACGCGTGACAGGGAATAGCAATCAGCCCCAGCATTTT. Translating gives CASSDPRVTGNSNQPQHF.

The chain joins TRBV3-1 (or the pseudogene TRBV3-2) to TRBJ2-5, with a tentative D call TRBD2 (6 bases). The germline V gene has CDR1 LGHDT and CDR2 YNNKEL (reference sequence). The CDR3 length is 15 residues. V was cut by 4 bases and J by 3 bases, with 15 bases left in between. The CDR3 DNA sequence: TGTGCCAGCAGCCTTTGGGGGGAGCTTAAAGAGACCCAGTACTTC. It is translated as CASSLWGELKETQYF.

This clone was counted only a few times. The CDR3 loop is CASSPGGVGTEAFF. As DNA, the CDR3 is TGTGCCAGCAGCCCAGGGGGCGTCGGGACTGAAGCTTTCTTT. The genes are TRBV28 and TRBJ1-1, with 8 bases identical to TRBD1. CDR3 size: 14 residues. CDR1 is MDHEN, CDR2 SYDVKM, per germline. The V gene end was trimmed by 6 bases and the J gene end by 5 bases; junction bases not matched to a gene: 8.

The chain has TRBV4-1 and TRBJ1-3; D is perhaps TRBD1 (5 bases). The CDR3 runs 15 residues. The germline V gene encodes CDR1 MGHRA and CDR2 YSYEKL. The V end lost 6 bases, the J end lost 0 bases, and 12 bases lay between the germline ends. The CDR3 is CASSPTVLSGNTIYF. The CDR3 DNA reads TGCGCCAGCAGTCCGACAGTCCTCTCTGGAAACACCATATATTTT.

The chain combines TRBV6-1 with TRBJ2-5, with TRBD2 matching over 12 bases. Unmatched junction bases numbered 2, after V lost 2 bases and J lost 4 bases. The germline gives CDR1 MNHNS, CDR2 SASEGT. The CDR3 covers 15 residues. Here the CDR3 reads CASSELAGGPETQYF. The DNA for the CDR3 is TGTGCCAGCAGTGAACTAGCGGGAGGGCCAGAGACCCAGTACTTC.

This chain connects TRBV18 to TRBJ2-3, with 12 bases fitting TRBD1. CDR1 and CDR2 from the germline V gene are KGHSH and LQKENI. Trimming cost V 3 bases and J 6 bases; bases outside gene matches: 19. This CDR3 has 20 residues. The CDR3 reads CASSPRGQGASQTDTDTQYF. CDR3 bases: TGTGCCAGCTCACCTAGGGGACAGGGGGCCTCCCAGACAGATACGGATACGCAGTATTTT.

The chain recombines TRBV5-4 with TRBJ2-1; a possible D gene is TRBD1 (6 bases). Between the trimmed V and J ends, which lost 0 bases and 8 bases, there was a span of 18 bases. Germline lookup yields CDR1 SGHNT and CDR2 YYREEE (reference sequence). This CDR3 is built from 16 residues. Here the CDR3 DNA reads TGTGCCAGCAGCTTGGCCCCCGGACAGCGAGGGGATGAGCAGTTCTTC. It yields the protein CASSLAPGQRGDEQFF.

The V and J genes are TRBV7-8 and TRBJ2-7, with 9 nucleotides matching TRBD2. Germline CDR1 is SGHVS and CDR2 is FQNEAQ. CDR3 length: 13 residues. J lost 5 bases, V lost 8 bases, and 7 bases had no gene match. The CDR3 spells CASASGTSHEQYF. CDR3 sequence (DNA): TGTGCCAGCGCCTCCGGGACTAGCCACGAGCAGTACTTC. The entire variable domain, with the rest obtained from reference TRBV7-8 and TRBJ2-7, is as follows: GAGVSQSPRYKVAKRGQDVALRCDPISGHVSLFWYQQALGQGPEFLTYFQNEAQLDKSGLPSDRFFAERPEGSVSTLKIQRTQQEDSAVYLCASASGTSHEQYFGPGTRLTVT.

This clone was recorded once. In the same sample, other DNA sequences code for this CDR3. CDR3 sequence: CASSAQGSYGYTF. The CDR3 region has the DNA TGTGCCAGCAGTGCACAGGGGAGCTATGGCTACACCTTC. V and J are TRBV2 and TRBJ1-2, with 7 nucleotides matching TRBD1. The germline gives CDR1 SNHLY, CDR2 FYNNEI. This CDR3 contains 13 residues. V dropped 4 bases and J dropped 4; count of bases not matched to a gene: 3.

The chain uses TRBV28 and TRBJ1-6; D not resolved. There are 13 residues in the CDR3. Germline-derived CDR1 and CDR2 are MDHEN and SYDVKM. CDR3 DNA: TGTGCGGGCGGGAGGCCCTATAATTCACCCCTCCACTTT. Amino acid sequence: CAGGRPYNSPLHF. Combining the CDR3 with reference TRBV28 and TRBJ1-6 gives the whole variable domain DVKVTQSSRYLVKRTGEKVFLECVQDMDHENMFWYRQDPGLGLRLIYFSYDVKMKEKGDIPEGYSVSREKKERFSLILESASTNQTSMYLCAGGRPYNSPLHFGNGTRLTVT.